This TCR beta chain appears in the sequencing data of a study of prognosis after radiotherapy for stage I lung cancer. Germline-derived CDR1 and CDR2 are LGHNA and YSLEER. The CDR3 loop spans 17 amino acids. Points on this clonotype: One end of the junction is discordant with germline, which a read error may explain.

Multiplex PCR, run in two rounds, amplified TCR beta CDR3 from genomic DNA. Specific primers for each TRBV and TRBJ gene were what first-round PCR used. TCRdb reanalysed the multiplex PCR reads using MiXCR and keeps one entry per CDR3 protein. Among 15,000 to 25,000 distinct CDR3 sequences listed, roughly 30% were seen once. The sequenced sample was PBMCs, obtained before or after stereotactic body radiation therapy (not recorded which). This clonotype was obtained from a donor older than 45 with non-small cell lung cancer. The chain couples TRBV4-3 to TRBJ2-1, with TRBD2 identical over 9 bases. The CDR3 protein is CSSSRRLAGTGEDEQFF. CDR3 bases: TGCTCCAGCAGCCGTAGGCTAGCGGGAACGGGAGAAGATGAGCAGTTCTTC.